A single sample gave rise to the 26 T cell receptor beta chains below, sequenced in a study of blood T cell repertoires in COVID-19. Here immunoSEQ multiplex PCR was the method, and the copy in TCRdb shows in-frame clones only, minus some. In the table there are approximately 91,000 clones, about four fifths of which are singletons. The sequencing sample was made of peripheral blood. The receptor set was obtained from a human donor in a cohort sampled during active COVID-19.

The chain links TRBV7-3 to TRBJ2-7, with TRBD2 as a possible D gene (5 bases). The V gene's germline CDR1 is SGHTA and CDR2 FQGTGA. The CDR3 has 13 amino acids. Trimming removed 2 bases from V and 6 bases from J, with 11 bases in between. DNA for the CDR3: TGTGCCAGCAGCTTAGCAAACGAGGGCGAGCAGTACTTC. Translation: CASSLANEGEQYF.

This chain uses TRBV12-5 with TRBJ1-1; D is perhaps TRBD1 (5 bases). The germline gives CDR1 LGHNT, CDR2 FRNRAP. This CDR3 comprises 13 residues. The germline V and J ends were trimmed by 6 bases and 1 base, with 9 bases remaining between them. CDR3: CASGIQENTEAFF. DNA for the CDR3: TGTGCTAGTGGGATACAGGAGAACACTGAAGCTTTCTTT. Complete variable domain (other parts from reference TRBV12-5 and TRBJ1-1): DARVTQTPRHKVTEMGQEVTMRCQPILGHNTVFWYRQTMMQGLELLAYFRNRAPLDDSGMPKDRFSAEMPDATLATLKIQPSEPRDSAVYFCASGIQENTEAFFGQGTRLTVV.

This chain uses TRBV7-6 with TRBJ1-1; maybe TRBD1 (6 bases). This CDR3 is built from 15 residues. Germline-derived CDR1 and CDR2 are SGHVS and FNYEAQ. Trimming removed 5 bases at V and 1 base at J, with 14 bases between. The CDR3 protein is CASSLAGAGNTEAFF. The CDR3 DNA reads TGTGCCAGCAGCCTGGCGGGGGCTGGGAACACTGAAGCTTTCTTT.

The chain carries TRBV20-1 and TRBJ1-1; D gene ambiguous. Trimming shortened V by 0 bases and J by 11 bases, and 10 bases separated the two germline ends. The CDR3 loop spans 11 amino acids. The germline gives CDR1 DFQATT, CDR2 SNEGSKA (reference sequence). The CDR3 DNA follows: TGCAGTGCTAGAGAGCCCGGGGAGGCTTTCTTT. Its protein is CSAREPGEAFF.

The chain has TRBV19 and TRBJ1-2; no definite D call. V was cut by 10 bases and J by 4 bases, with 16 bases left in between. The CDR3 has 13 residues. Germline CDR1 reads LNHDA; CDR2 reads SQIVND (reference sequence). The CDR3 reads CATSRGAPYGYTF. The CDR3 DNA is TGTGCCACCTCCCGGGGAGCACCCTATGGCTACACCTTC.

This clone was seen a few times. This chain links TRBV21-1 with TRBJ1-2; TRBD1 was called by the table and not checked on the DNA. TRBV21-1 is shown as a pseudogene. The CDR3 has 11 amino acids. The CDR3 sequence: CASSFWDRGAF. The CDR3 nucleotides are TGTGCCAGCAGCTTTTGGGACAGGGGGGCCTTC.

The table lists this clone with a few counts. V and J are TRBV6-5 and TRBJ1-5, with D possibly being TRBD1 (5 bases). Germline CDR1 and CDR2: MNHEY and SVGAGI. The length of the CDR3 is 15 residues. Trimming pared 11 bases from V and 0 bases from J, leaving 17 bases between. In DNA, the CDR3 is TGTGCCCCTCCAAGGGACTTTTCTAGCAATCAGCCCCAGCATTTT. As protein: CAPPRDFSSNQPQHF.

The chain links TRBV11-3 to TRBJ1-1; D is undetermined. Looked up from germline, CDR1 is SGHNT and CDR2 is YENEEA. The CDR3 sequence is 13 residues long. The V and J ends lost 4 bases and 1 base respectively, with 7 bases between them. This CDR3 is CASSWTANTEAFF. CDR3 sequence (DNA): TGTGCCAGCAGCTGGACTGCGAACACTGAAGCTTTCTTT.

The chain carries TRBV28 and TRBJ2-6, with D perhaps matching TRBD2 (6 bases). V gave up 3 bases and J gave up 4 bases, with 7 bases separating them. The CDR3 covers 14 residues. Germline values: CDR1 MDHEN, CDR2 SYDVKM. The CDR3 is CASSLGGGANVLTF. In DNA form, the CDR3 reads TGTGCCAGCAGTTTGGGGGGAGGGGCCAACGTCCTGACTTTC.

This chain connects TRBV5-1 to TRBJ2-1; 9 bases align to TRBD1. This CDR3 spans 17 amino acids. The germline CDR1 and CDR2 sequences are SGHRS and YFSETQ. V shed 0 bases, J shed 9 bases, and the junction held 13 bases outside the gene matches. CDR3: CASSLGGTGRMSVEQFF. CDR3 DNA: TGCGCCAGCAGCTTGGGAGGGACAGGGAGAATGTCAGTTGAGCAGTTCTTC.

The V and J genes are TRBV3-1 (or the pseudogene TRBV3-2) and TRBJ1-2; TRBD1 matches at 8 bases. CDR3 size: 15 residues. Germline V lookup: CDR1 LGHDT, CDR2 YNNKEL (reference sequence). Trimming at V came to 6 bases and at J to 4 bases, leaving 10 bases not matched to a gene. Written as DNA, the CDR3 is TGTGCCAGCAGAAACTCCGGACAGGGACCCTATGGCTACACCTTC. Its translation: CASRNSGQGPYGYTF.

This chain links TRBV28 with TRBJ2-5, with 9 bases that match TRBD2. The CDR3 totals 15 residues. Germline loops: CDR1 MDHEN, CDR2 SYDVKM. The trim removed 6 bases at V and 5 bases at J, leaving 10 bases unmatched. CDR3 bases: TGTGCCAGCAGGACCCATAGCGGGAGCGGTGAGACCCAGTACTTC. This gives the protein CASRTHSGSGETQYF.

V and J are TRBV5-1 and TRBJ2-2; D unclear. The J call may be wrong; the DNA end is better matched by TRBJ1-3. Looked up from germline, CDR1 is SGHRS and CDR2 is YFSETQ. The length of the CDR3 is 17 residues. The CDR3 loop is CASSSDPWPTPGNTIYF. The CDR3 DNA reads TGCGCCAGCAGCTCCGACCCTTGGCCTACTCCGGGAAACACCATATATTTT.

Here the CDR3 DNA reads TGTGCCAGCAGCCAAAGCGGGAGGGCTAGCTACGAGCAGTACTTC. Encoded protein: CASSQSGRASYEQYF. The chain carries TRBV4-2 and TRBJ2-7, with 10 positions matching TRBD2. V shed 2 bases and J 3 bases; nucleotides not matched to a gene: 4. The CDR3 totals 15 residues. Per the germline V gene, CDR1 is LGHNA and CDR2 is YNFKEQ.

V is TRBV10-1 and J is TRBJ1-1, with a possible D match to TRBD1 (6 bases). CDR3 size: 15 residues. The V gene lost 3 bases and the J gene lost 8 bases, with 19 bases spanning the gap. Germline CDR1 is WNHNN and CDR2 is SYGVQD (reference sequence). CDR3 region: CASSDPDRPLEEAFF. The CDR3 DNA reads TGCGCCAGCAGTGACCCCGACAGGCCCTTGGAAGAAGCTTTCTTT.

The V call is TRBV24-1, the J call TRBJ2-5, with D possibly TRBD2 on 6 matching bases. The CDR3 spans 14 residues. V was cut by 1 base and J by 9 bases, with 14 bases left in between. Germline V CDR1 and CDR2: KGHDR, SFDVKD. CDR3 residues: CATSDLSVGEAQYF. Here the CDR3 DNA reads TGTGCCACCAGTGATTTATCGGTAGGGGAGGCCCAGTACTTC.

The chain links TRBV30 to TRBJ1-4, with unresolved D. The germline CDR1 and CDR2 sequences are GTSNPN and SVGIG (reference sequence). The ends were cut back, 1 base at V and 0 bases at J, with 15 bases in the middle. The CDR3 sequence is 17 residues long. DNA for the CDR3: TGTGCCTGGAGTGCCCCAGCGGTTGCTGCAACTAATGAAAAACTGTTTTTT. Protein: CAWSAPAVAATNEKLFF.

The genes are TRBV18 and TRBJ1-5; 9 bases are shared with TRBD1. V was pared by 2 bases and J by 9 bases, with 5 bases of the junction left unmatched. Per the germline V gene, CDR1 is KGHSH and CDR2 is LQKENI. CDR3 length: 14 residues. The DNA for the CDR3 is TGTGCCAGCTCACCAACGGGACAGGGTCCGCCCCAGCATTTT. Its protein is CASSPTGQGPPQHF.

V is TRBV15 and J is TRBJ2-5; D is possibly TRBD2 (5 bases). The CDR3 runs to 17 residues. With 0 bases removed from V and 4 bases from J, the gap between germline ends came to 18 bases. Germline assignment: CDR1 LNHNV and CDR2 YYDKDF (reference sequence). The CDR3, as DNA: TGTGCCACCAGCAGAGATCGTAGCGCAGGTAAAGGAGAGACCCAGTACTTC. As protein: CATSRDRSAGKGETQYF.

The rearrangement links TRBV24-1 to TRBJ1-5; D may be TRBD1 (5 bases). Trimming took 5 bases from V and 5 from J, leaving 6 bases between them. CDR3 length: 12 residues. Looked up from germline, CDR1 is KGHDR and CDR2 is SFDVKD. The CDR3 is CATSGGDQPQHF. DNA for the CDR3: TGTGCCACCAGTGGGGGGGATCAGCCCCAGCATTTT.

The gene calls are TRBV20-1 and TRBJ1-2; D not certain. V lost 2 bases and J 8 bases, leaving 9 bases between the germline ends. The length of the CDR3 is 11 residues. The germline CDR1 and CDR2 sequences are DFQATT and SNEGSKA (reference sequence). In DNA form, the CDR3 reads TGCAGTGCTAGACGTCCCGGGGGCTACACCTTC. Protein sequence: CSARRPGGYTF.

The chain is built from TRBV30 and TRBJ2-7, with a weak D call TRBD1 (5 bases). Germline V gene lookup returns CDR1 GTSNPN and CDR2 SVGIG (reference sequence). Trimming took 4 bases from V and 2 from J, leaving 15 bases between them. CDR3 length: 14 amino acids. In DNA form, the CDR3 reads TGTGCCTGGACCCGACAGTACCTCACCTACGAGCAGTACTTC. This sequence encodes CAWTRQYLTYEQYF. The full variable domain, completed using reference TRBV30 and TRBJ2-7, is SQTIHQWPATLVQPVGSPLSLECTVEGTSNPNLYWYRQAAGRGLQLLFYSVGIGQISSEVPQNLSASRPQDRQFILSSKKLLLSDSGFYLCAWTRQYLTYEQYFGPGTRLTVT.

The rearrangement joins TRBV2 to TRBJ2-6, with 8 bases identical to TRBD1. In germline, CDR1 is SNHLY, CDR2 FYNNEI. V was pared by 6 bases and J by 2 bases, with 3 bases of the junction left unmatched. The CDR3 runs 15 residues. CDR3 in amino acids: CASSKDRAGANVLTF. The CDR3 bases are TGTGCCAGCAGCAAGGACAGGGCTGGGGCCAACGTCCTGACTTTC.

The sample holds a few counts of this clone. V usage is TRBV7-6 and J usage is TRBJ1-6; D perhaps matches TRBD1 (5 bases). The CDR3 loop spans 19 amino acids. Germline values: CDR1 SGHVS, CDR2 FNYEAQ. The V end lost 0 bases, the J end lost 0 bases, and 15 bases lay between the germline ends. CDR3 nucleotides: TGTGCCAGCAGCTTAGCGGGGACCGGGAGGAGCTCCTATAATTCACCCCTCCACTTT. This sequence encodes CASSLAGTGRSSYNSPLHF. Together with reference TRBV7-6 and TRBJ1-6, the CDR3 gives the full variable domain: GAGVSQSPRYKVTKRGQDVALRCDPISGHVSLYWYRQALGQGPEFLTYFNYEAQQDKSGLPNDRFSAERPEGSISTLTIQRTEQRDSAMYRCASSLAGTGRSSYNSPLHFGNGTRLTVT.

CDR3 in DNA: TGTGCCAGCAGCCCACACCAGAACACTGAAGCTTTCTTT. This sequence encodes CASSPHQNTEAFF. The chain combines TRBV3-1 (or the pseudogene TRBV3-2) with TRBJ1-1, with D unclear. Trimming removed 4 bases at V and 1 base at J, with 7 bases between. Per the germline V gene, CDR1 is LGHDT and CDR2 is YNNKEL (reference sequence). The CDR3 spans 13 residues.

The chain employs TRBV3-1 (or the pseudogene TRBV3-2) and TRBJ1-2; D might be TRBD1 (5 bases). Deletions cut 4 bases from V and 8 bases from J, with 17 bases between. Germline V gives CDR1 LGHDT, CDR2 YNNKEL (reference sequence). The CDR3 is 14 amino acids. CDR3 nucleotides: TGTGCCAGCAGCCCGGACACAGGATCCTGGGGCTACACCTTC. Translating it yields CASSPDTGSWGYTF.